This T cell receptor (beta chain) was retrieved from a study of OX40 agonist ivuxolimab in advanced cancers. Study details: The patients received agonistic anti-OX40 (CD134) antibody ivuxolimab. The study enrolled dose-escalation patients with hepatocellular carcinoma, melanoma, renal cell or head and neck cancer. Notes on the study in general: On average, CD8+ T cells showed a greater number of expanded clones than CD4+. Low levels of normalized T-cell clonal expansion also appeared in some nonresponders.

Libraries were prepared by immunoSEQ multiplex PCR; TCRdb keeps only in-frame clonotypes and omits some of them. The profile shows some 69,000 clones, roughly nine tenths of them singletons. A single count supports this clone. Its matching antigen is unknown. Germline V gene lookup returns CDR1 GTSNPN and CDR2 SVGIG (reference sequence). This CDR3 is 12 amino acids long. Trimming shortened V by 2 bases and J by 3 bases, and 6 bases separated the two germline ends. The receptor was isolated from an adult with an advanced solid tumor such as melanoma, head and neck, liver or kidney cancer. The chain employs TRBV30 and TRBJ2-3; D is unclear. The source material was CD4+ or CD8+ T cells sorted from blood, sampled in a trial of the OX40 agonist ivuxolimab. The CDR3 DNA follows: TGTGCCTGGAGTCCTTCGACAGATACGCAGTATTTT. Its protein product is CAWSPSTDTQYF. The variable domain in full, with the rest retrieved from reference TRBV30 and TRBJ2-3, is SQTIHQWPATLVQPVGSPLSLECTVEGTSNPNLYWYRQAAGRGLQLLFYSVGIGQISSEVPQNLSASRPQDRQFILSSKKLLLSDSGFYLCAWSPSTDTQYFGPGTRLTVL.